These 28 T cell receptor beta chains were sequenced from one sample in a study of blood T cell repertoires in COVID-19. Repertoires were generated with immunoSEQ multiplex PCR, while TCRdb's copy carries only in-frame clones and drops some. The sample contains about 140,000 clones, approximately 80% of which appear only once. Sequencing was carried out using peripheral blood. The receptors shown here come from a woman at least 80 years old with active or convalescent COVID-19.

This clone came up a few times. The V call is TRBV4-1, the J call TRBJ1-6; TRBD1 might be the D (5 bases). The CDR3 has 15 amino acids. The ends were cut back, 0 bases at V and 9 bases at J, with 12 bases in the middle. Per germline, CDR1 MGHRA and CDR2 YSYEKL. The CDR3 DNA is TGCGCCAGCAGCCAAGAAGTCAGGGAAGGTTCACCCCTCCACTTT. As protein: CASSQEVREGSPLHF.

The genes are TRBV11-2 and TRBJ2-7; the match to TRBD2 covers 14 bases. With V trimmed by 4 bases and J by 2 bases, 1 base remained unmatched. CDR1 and CDR2 from the germline V gene are SGHAT and FQNNGV. The CDR3 contains 15 residues. The CDR3 nucleotides read TGTGCCAGCAGCTGGACTAGCGGGGGGCCCTACGAGCAGTACTTC. It yields the protein CASSWTSGGPYEQYF.

The chain is built from TRBV30 and TRBJ2-3; 11 nucleotides match TRBD2. J was trimmed by 1 base and V by 2 bases; bases with no gene match: 2. Germline V gene data show CDR1 as GTSNPN and CDR2 as SVGIG (reference sequence). This CDR3 spans 15 amino acids. Written as DNA, the CDR3 is TGTGCCTGGAGTAATAGCGGGGGGGGCACAGATACGCAGTATTTT. Its translation: CAWSNSGGGTDTQYF.

This clone appeared a few times. The chain carries TRBV5-1 and TRBJ1-1, with 11 positions matching TRBD1. V trimming: 7 bases; J trimming: 3 bases; junction bases outside the gene matches: 8. The germline CDR1 and CDR2 sequences are SGHRS and YFSETQ. This CDR3 contains 15 residues. This chain's CDR3 is CASEKTGQGDTEAFF. As DNA, the CDR3 is TGCGCCAGCGAAAAAACGGGACAGGGGGACACTGAAGCTTTCTTT.

In its sample, this clone was seen once. This chain uses TRBV9 with TRBJ1-2; D perhaps matches TRBD1 (5 bases). CDR3 size: 13 residues. Germline CDR1 reads SGDLS; CDR2 reads YYNGEE. Trimming left V 3 bases short and J 5 bases short, with 11 bases between. The CDR3 DNA sequence: TGTGCCAGCAGCGGTAGATCAGGGTATGGCTACACCTTC. It yields the protein CASSGRSGYGYTF.

The V gene is TRBV7-2, the J gene TRBJ2-7; the D is unclear. Per germline, CDR1 SGHTA and CDR2 FQGNSA. The CDR3 is made up of 11 amino acids. Trimming took 2 bases from V and 5 from J, leaving 4 bases between them. The CDR3 loop is CASSLLHEQYF. The CDR3 region has the DNA TGTGCCAGCAGCTTACTCCACGAGCAGTACTTC.

The V call is TRBV5-1, the J call TRBJ2-1; D gene unclear. Germline V gene lookup returns CDR1 SGHRS and CDR2 YFSETQ. The CDR3 covers 14 residues. The germline V and J ends were trimmed by 0 bases and 7 bases, with 11 bases remaining between them. In nucleotides, the CDR3 is TGCGCCAGCAGCTTGGTGCCAACCGCGAATGAGCAGTTCTTC. Its translation: CASSLVPTANEQFF.

This chain connects TRBV18 to TRBJ1-1; tentatively, D is TRBD1 (5 bases). CDR3 size: 14 residues. V was shortened by 3 bases and J by 2 bases, with 10 bases between the two germline ends. Germline V gene sequence: CDR1 KGHSH, CDR2 LQKENI. The CDR3 loop is CASSPTGHNTEAFF. Here the CDR3 DNA reads TGTGCCAGCTCACCCACAGGACACAACACTGAAGCTTTCTTT.

The chain is built from TRBV7-3 and TRBJ1-1; no definite D call. Germline V gene sequence: CDR1 SGHTA, CDR2 FQGTGA. This CDR3 is built from 16 residues. Deletions cut 4 bases from V and 2 bases from J, with 17 bases between. Here the CDR3 reads CASSSGGIIRNTEAFF. CDR3 DNA sequence: TGTGCCAGCAGCTCTGGAGGGATTATCCGTAACACTGAAGCTTTCTTT.

CDR3 in amino acids: CASSDPSTTDTQYF. In DNA, the CDR3 is TGCGCCAGCAGTGATCCGAGCACCACAGATACGCAGTATTTT. The genes are TRBV10-1 and TRBJ2-3; D unresolved. The germline V and J ends were trimmed by 3 bases and 2 bases, with 9 bases remaining between them. The CDR3 extends over 14 amino acids. CDR1 is WNHNN, CDR2 SYGVQD, per germline (reference sequence).

This chain uses TRBV6-2 or TRBV6-3 with TRBJ1-5; weak D call: TRBD1 (6 bases). Germline V gene lookup returns CDR1 MNHEY and CDR2 SVGEGT. The V gene lost 5 bases and the J gene lost 9 bases, with 14 bases spanning the gap. CDR3 size: 13 residues. The CDR3 coding sequence is TGTGCCAGCAGTAGAGACATACAGGGGCCCCAGCATTTT. As protein: CASSRDIQGPQHF.

As for this clone: The same CDR3 arises from other DNA sequences in this sample as well. The chain is built from TRBV5-1 and TRBJ1-1; the match to TRBD1 covers 9 bases. Germline CDR1 SGHRS, CDR2 YFSETQ. Trimming cost V 4 bases and J 1 base; bases outside gene matches: 2. The CDR3 consists of 14 residues. This chain's CDR3 is CASSLDRGNTEAFF. CDR3 nucleotide sequence: TGCGCCAGCAGCCTGGACAGGGGGAACACTGAAGCTTTCTTT. The full variable domain, completed using reference TRBV5-1 and TRBJ1-1, is KAGVTQTPRYLIKTRGQQVTLSCSPISGHRSVSWYQQTPGQGLQFLFEYFSETQRNKGNFPGRFSGRQFSNSRSEMNVSTLELGDSALYLCASSLDRGNTEAFFGQGTRLTVV.

The chain is built from TRBV6-1 and TRBJ2-7, with TRBD2 matching over 7 bases. Germline V gene data show CDR1 as MNHNS and CDR2 as SASEGT. The trim removed 8 bases at V and 5 bases at J, leaving 9 bases unmatched. The CDR3 loop spans 13 amino acids. The CDR3 DNA sequence: TGTGCCAGCTCCCGCAGACGGGGGGACGAGCAGTACTTC. This codes for CASSRRRGDEQYF.

The CDR3 is CASSLERDGSNYGYTF. The CDR3, as DNA: TGTGCCAGCAGCTTAGAACGGGATGGGTCTAACTATGGCTACACCTTC. This sequence joins TRBV11-3 and TRBJ1-2; D is uncertain. Looked up from germline, CDR1 is SGHNT and CDR2 is YENEEA. Trimming removed 0 bases at V and 0 bases at J, with 11 bases between. CDR3 size: 16 residues.

This chain connects TRBV24-1 to TRBJ2-5; weak D call: TRBD1 (5 bases). CDR1 and CDR2 (germline): KGHDR, SFDVKD. The V and J ends lost 0 bases and 3 bases respectively, with 10 bases between them. The CDR3 extends over 15 amino acids. This CDR3 is CATSDLGDSKETQYF. Written as DNA, the CDR3 is TGTGCCACCAGTGATTTGGGTGACAGCAAAGAGACCCAGTACTTC.

The chain combines TRBV2 with TRBJ1-2; a weak D match, TRBD1 (6 bases). Trimming pared 6 bases from V and 8 bases from J, leaving 13 bases between. Per germline, CDR1 SNHLY and CDR2 FYNNEI. The CDR3 has 12 residues. In nucleotides, the CDR3 is TGTGCCAGCAGATCCACAGGGACCGGCTACACCTTC. It codes for CASRSTGTGYTF.

The chain is built from TRBV11-3 and TRBJ2-1, with 9 bases matching TRBD1. The germline gives CDR1 SGHNT, CDR2 YENEEA. The CDR3 runs 15 residues. Losses at the gene ends were 5 bases for V and 4 bases for J; bases not matched to a gene: 6. The DNA for the CDR3 is TGTGCCAGCAGCCCAGGACAGGGGAGTTACAATGAGCAGTTCTTC. Protein sequence: CASSPGQGSYNEQFF.

The chain is built from TRBV19 and TRBJ1-2; D is ambiguous. The CDR3 extends over 14 amino acids. V was shortened by 0 bases and J by 8 bases, with 13 bases between the two germline ends. Germline loops: CDR1 LNHDA, CDR2 SQIVND (reference sequence). The CDR3 protein is CASSIDSGFGGYTF. The CDR3 DNA reads as TGTGCCAGTAGTATAGATTCCGGGTTCGGCGGCTACACCTTC. The whole variable domain, remainder taken from reference TRBV19 and TRBJ1-2, is DGGITQSPKYLFRKEGQNVTLSCEQNLNHDAMYWYRQDPGQGLRLIYYSQIVNDFQKGDIAEGYSVSREKKESFPLTVTSAQKNPTAFYLCASSIDSGFGGYTFGSGTRLTVV.

This clone was recorded once. This chain joins TRBV10-1 and TRBJ2-6; the D gene is possibly TRBD1 (6 bases). The CDR3 is 17 amino acids. Deletions cut 5 bases from V and 0 bases from J, with 14 bases between. CDR1 and CDR2 from the germline V gene are WNHNN and SYGVQD (reference sequence). The CDR3 DNA is TGCGCCAGCAGTCCAGGGGCCTCCTACTCTGGGGCCAACGTCCTGACTTTC. Encoded protein: CASSPGASYSGANVLTF.

V usage is TRBV7-9 and J usage is TRBJ2-7; 9 bases agree with TRBD1. The CDR3 sequence is 17 residues long. CDR1 and CDR2 from the germline V gene are SEHNR and FQNEAQ (reference sequence). The J segment lost 0 bases and the V segment lost 4 bases, leaving 10 bases of the junction unmatched. CDR3 nucleotides: TGTGCCAGCAGCTCCGACTTGGGGACAGGGAGCTCCTACGAGCAGTACTTC. Amino acids: CASSSDLGTGSSYEQYF.

The chain combines TRBV7-9 with TRBJ2-7, with 8 bases matching TRBD1. Trimming removed 6 bases from V and 3 bases from J; junction bases left unmatched: 13. The CDR3 covers 16 residues. The V gene's germline CDR1 is SEHNR and CDR2 FQNEAQ (reference sequence). CDR3 DNA: TGTGCCAGCAGTTCGCGACGGGACAGGAAGTACTACGAGCAGTACTTC. Residues: CASSSRRDRKYYEQYF.

CDR3 DNA: TGTGCCAGTAGTATACAGGGGGTGGCAGATACGCAGTATTTT. It is translated as CASSIQGVADTQYF. The chain links TRBV19 to TRBJ2-3; 7 bases are shared with TRBD1. Germline V gene data show CDR1 as LNHDA and CDR2 as SQIVND (reference sequence). Trimming cost V 2 bases and J 4 bases; bases outside gene matches: 3. This CDR3 region has 14 residues.

The chain couples TRBV5-8 to TRBJ1-5; no firm D call. The CDR3 totals 12 residues. The V and J ends lost 7 bases and 6 bases respectively, with 11 bases between them. Germline CDR1 and CDR2: SGHTS and YDEGEE. The CDR3 DNA reads as TGTGCCAGCGCGCTAGGTAGTCAGCCCCAGCATTTT. It specifies CASALGSQPQHF.

The rearrangement links TRBV7-9 to TRBJ1-2; D remains unclear. Trimming left V 2 bases short and J 0 bases short, with 10 bases between. The CDR3 extends over 15 amino acids. The germline gives CDR1 SEHNR, CDR2 FQNEAQ (reference sequence). In nucleotides, the CDR3 is TGTGCCAGCAGCTTATGGGAGGGATCTAACTATGGCTACACCTTC. Translated, it gives CASSLWEGSNYGYTF.

This rearrangement joins TRBV7-9 to TRBJ1-6, with 8 bases that match TRBD1. Per the germline V gene, CDR1 is SEHNR and CDR2 is FQNEAQ (reference sequence). The CDR3 runs 14 residues. The J segment lost 15 bases and the V segment lost 4 bases, leaving 11 bases of the junction unmatched. The CDR3 sequence is CASSSAGQAARLHF. The CDR3 bases are TGTGCCAGCAGCTCGGCGGGACAGGCCGCACGCCTCCACTTT.

V usage is TRBV28 and J usage is TRBJ1-3; possible D gene TRBD1, 5 bases. V was shortened by 6 bases and J by 0 bases, with 12 bases between the two germline ends. The CDR3 loop spans 15 amino acids. Germline CDR1 reads MDHEN; CDR2 reads SYDVKM. CDR3 loop: CASSSGGGSGNTIYF. The CDR3 DNA is TGTGCCAGCAGCAGCGGGGGGGGCTCTGGAAACACCATATATTTT.

This chain links TRBV28 with TRBJ2-7; 7 bases are shared with TRBD1. Trimming took 5 bases from V and 4 from J; bases not matched to a gene: 8. In germline, CDR1 is MDHEN, CDR2 SYDVKM. The CDR3 extends over 14 amino acids. The CDR3 DNA sequence: TGTGCCAGCAGTCCGACAGGGACAAAGTACGAGCAGTACTTC. As protein: CASSPTGTKYEQYF.

The V call is TRBV12-3 or TRBV12-4, the J call TRBJ2-7; D perhaps matches TRBD1 (5 bases). The CDR3 loop spans 13 amino acids. The V gene lost 8 bases and the J gene lost 2 bases, with 13 bases spanning the gap. The chain's CDR3 is CASRLGPAYEQYF. DNA for the CDR3: TGTGCCAGCCGTCTGGGGCCTGCCTACGAGCAGTACTTC.